This T cell receptor beta chain stems from a study of molecular identifiers for immune sequencing clone quantification. Whole-study findings and limits: Highly expanded clone sizes could be underestimated through barcode sharing by identical TCR molecules.

Sorting captured naive CD8 T cells as CD8+CD4-CCR7+CD45RA+. A remark on this clonotype: Its matching antigen is unknown.

The germline gives CDR1 SQVTM, CDR2 ANQGSEA. V dropped 0 bases and J dropped 2 bases, with 11 bases sitting between them. The CDR3 has 14 amino acids. As previously described, bulk TCR libraries were made using listed TCR primers. TCRdb re-called the PCR reads with MiXCR, one entry per CDR3 protein. The sample lists about 97,000 distinct CDR3 sequences, around 30% occurring once. The source of this sequence is a human donor in good health. Some libraries in this study had Jurkat cell RNA spiked in. The sample was naive CD8+ T cells from blood, with Jurkat cell RNA spiked in. Subset of the sample: FACS-sorted CD8+CD4-CCR7+CD45RA+ naive T cells. The gene calls are TRBV29-1 and TRBJ2-7; D perhaps matches TRBD1 (6 bases). The CDR3 region is CSVEESGQTYEQYF. The CDR3 nucleotides are TGCAGCGTTGAAGAGTCAGGACAGACCTACGAGCAGTACTTC.